These 7 T cell receptor beta chains were sequenced from one sample in a study of cytomegalovirus exposure and HLA in healthy donors (dated 2017 in TCRdb). Library generation was performed with the immunoSEQ multiplex PCR assay. For the multiplex PCR, a mixture combining 60 forward primers for TCR Vbeta segments and 13 reverse primers for TCR Jbeta segments was used. TCRdb re-hosts the immuneACCESS table, in-frame sequences only. Its copies lack some clones; in the studies checked, an unresolved V gene accounts for under half of them, and the cause for the rest is not known. The table for this sample lists under 250,000 clones; 76% of them were counted only once. 0.63% of the sample is held by the ten biggest clonotypes. Sequencing input: PBMCs. The receptors originated from a man between 18 and 29 years old in good health and CMV-seronegative.

The V and J genes are TRBV5-1 and TRBJ2-1; TRBD2 aligns across 15 bases. V dropped 4 bases and J dropped 7; count of bases not matched to a gene: 6. CDR1 is SGHRS and CDR2 is YFSETQ in the germline V gene. The CDR3 spans 16 residues. In DNA, the CDR3 is TGCGCCAGCAGCCTCGGGACTAGCGGGAGGATAAATGAGCAGTTCTTC. This encodes CASSLGTSGRINEQFF. Variable domain in full (rest from reference TRBV5-1 and TRBJ2-1): KAGVTQTPRYLIKTRGQQVTLSCSPISGHRSVSWYQQTPGQGLQFLFEYFSETQRNKGNFPGRFSGRQFSNSRSEMNVSTLELGDSALYLCASSLGTSGRINEQFFGPGTRLTVL.

The chain couples TRBV7-3 to TRBJ2-1; tentative D call: TRBD1 (6 bases). Looked up from germline, CDR1 is SGHTA and CDR2 is FQGTGA. CDR3 length equals 17 residues. The V end was cut by 2 bases, the J end by 0 bases, with 14 bases between. The CDR3 loop reads CASSLAGRGPSYNEQFF. In nucleotides, the CDR3 is TGTGCCAGCAGCTTAGCAGGCAGGGGCCCCTCCTACAATGAGCAGTTCTTC.

This clone has only one observation. V gene TRBV9 combines with J gene TRBJ2-7; D may be TRBD2 (5 bases). The CDR3 consists of 15 residues. The germline V and J ends were trimmed by 0 bases and 0 bases, with 10 bases remaining between them. Per the germline V gene, CDR1 is SGDLS and CDR2 is YYNGEE. This CDR3 reads CASSVGPGVSYEQYF. CDR3 nucleotide sequence: TGTGCCAGCAGCGTAGGCCCCGGGGTCTCCTACGAGCAGTACTTC.

V gene TRBV7-2 combines with J gene TRBJ1-1; TRBD1 matches 10 bases. Trimming at V came to 5 bases and at J to 7 bases, leaving 7 bases not matched to a gene. CDR3 length: 14 amino acids. Germline CDR1 SGHTA, CDR2 FQGNSA. The CDR3 DNA sequence: TGTGCCAGCAGCCCCGACAGGGGGCGGAATGAAGCTTTCTTT. It is translated as CASSPDRGRNEAFF.

The chain carries TRBV28 and TRBJ1-1; D not resolved. The germline gives CDR1 MDHEN, CDR2 SYDVKM. The CDR3 is 14 amino acids. The ends were cut back, 9 bases at V and 0 bases at J, with 14 bases in the middle. Here the CDR3 reads CASLLPGLNTEAFF. The CDR3 DNA is TGTGCCAGTCTCCTTCCGGGTTTGAACACTGAAGCTTTCTTT.

This sequence joins TRBV19 and TRBJ2-7, with 9 bases aligning to TRBD2. Germline trimming cut 1 base from V and 2 bases from J; bases unmatched to any gene: 3. The CDR3 loop spans 15 amino acids. CDR1 LNHDA and CDR2 SQIVND come from the germline V gene (reference sequence). Written as DNA, the CDR3 is TGTGCCAGTAGTATAGCCGCGGGGGGGCCCTACGAGCAGTACTTC. The encoded protein is CASSIAAGGPYEQYF.

About this clone: Other DNA sequences in the sample encode the same CDR3. V gene TRBV5-1 combines with J gene TRBJ1-4, with a tentative D call TRBD1 (6 bases). The CDR3 loop spans 14 amino acids. Deletions cut 5 bases from V and 1 base from J, with 9 bases between. Per the germline V gene, CDR1 is SGHRS and CDR2 is YFSETQ. CDR3 DNA sequence: TGCGCCAGCAGTTTAGGGGGAACTAATGAAAAACTGTTTTTT. Protein: CASSLGGTNEKLFF. The complete variable domain, with remaining parts taken from reference TRBV5-1 and TRBJ1-4, reads KAGVTQTPRYLIKTRGQQVTLSCSPISGHRSVSWYQQTPGQGLQFLFEYFSETQRNKGNFPGRFSGRQFSNSRSEMNVSTLELGDSALYLCASSLGGTNEKLFFGSGTQLSVL.